The 2 T cell receptor beta chains below come from one sample, sequenced in a study of Ad26.COV2.S vaccination and SARS-CoV-2 variants. Method: immunoSEQ multiplex PCR; TCRdb's copy keeps in-frame clones and lacks some. In the table there are approximately 400,000 clones, roughly 84% of which are singletons. The treatment: around 19 received Ad26.COV2.S at low or high dose, single or two shots; roughly five received placebo; per-sample allocation not given. It was on day 63 after the first vaccine or placebo injection that samples were taken. This specimen was peripheral blood, taken in a trial of Ad26.COV2.S vaccine versus placebo. The receptors derive from a person between 18 and 59 years old who received the Ad26.COV2.S COVID-19 vaccine or a placebo.

This clone was observed once. The gene calls are TRBV6-6 and TRBJ1-5; 12 positions agree with TRBD1. V trimming: 4 bases; J trimming: 6 bases; junction bases outside the gene matches: 7. The CDR3 runs 16 residues. Germline CDR1 MNHNY, CDR2 SVGAGI (reference sequence). CDR3 bases: TGTGCCAGCAGTTTAGAGCGGGACAGGGGGCTTCAGCCCCAGCATTTT. It yields the protein CASSLERDRGLQPQHF.

This chain joins TRBV6-1 and TRBJ1-6; no clear D gene. This CDR3 is built from 14 residues. V was cut by 7 bases and J by 5 bases, with 12 bases left in between. Germline-derived CDR1 and CDR2 are MNHNS and SASEGT. CDR3 sequence: CASTEAFNNSPLHF. CDR3 coding DNA: TGTGCCAGCACCGAAGCGTTCAATAATTCACCCCTCCACTTT.